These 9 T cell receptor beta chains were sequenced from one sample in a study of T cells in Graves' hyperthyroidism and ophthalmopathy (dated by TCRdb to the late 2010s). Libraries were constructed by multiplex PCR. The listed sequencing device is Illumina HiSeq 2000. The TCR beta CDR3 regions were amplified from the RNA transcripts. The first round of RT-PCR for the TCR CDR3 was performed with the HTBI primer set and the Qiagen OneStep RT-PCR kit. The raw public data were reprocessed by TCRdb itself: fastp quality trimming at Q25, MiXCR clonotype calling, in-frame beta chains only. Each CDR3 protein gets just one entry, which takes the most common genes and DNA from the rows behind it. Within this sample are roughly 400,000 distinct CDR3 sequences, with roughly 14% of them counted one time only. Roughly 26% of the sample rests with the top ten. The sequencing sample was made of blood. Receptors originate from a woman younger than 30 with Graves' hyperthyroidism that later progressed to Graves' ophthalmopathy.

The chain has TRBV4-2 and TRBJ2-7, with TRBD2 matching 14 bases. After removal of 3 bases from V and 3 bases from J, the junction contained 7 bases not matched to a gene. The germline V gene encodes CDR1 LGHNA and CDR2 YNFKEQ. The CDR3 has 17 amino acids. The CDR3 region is CASSQRGTSGRDYEQYF. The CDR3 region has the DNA TGTGCCAGCAGCCAGAGAGGGACTAGCGGGAGAGACTACGAGCAGTACTTC.

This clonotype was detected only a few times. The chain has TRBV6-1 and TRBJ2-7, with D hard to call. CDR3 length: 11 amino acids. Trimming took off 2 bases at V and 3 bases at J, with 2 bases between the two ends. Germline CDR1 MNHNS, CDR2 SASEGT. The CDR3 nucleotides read TGTGCCAGCAGTGAATACTACGAGCAGTACTTC. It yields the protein CASSEYYEQYF.

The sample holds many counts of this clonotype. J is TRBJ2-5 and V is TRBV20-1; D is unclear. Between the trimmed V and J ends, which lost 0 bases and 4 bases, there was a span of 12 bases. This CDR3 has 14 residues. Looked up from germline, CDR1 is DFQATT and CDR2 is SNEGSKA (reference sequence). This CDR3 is CSARDKTPRETQYF. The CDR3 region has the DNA TGCAGTGCTAGAGATAAAACCCCGCGAGAGACCCAGTACTTC.

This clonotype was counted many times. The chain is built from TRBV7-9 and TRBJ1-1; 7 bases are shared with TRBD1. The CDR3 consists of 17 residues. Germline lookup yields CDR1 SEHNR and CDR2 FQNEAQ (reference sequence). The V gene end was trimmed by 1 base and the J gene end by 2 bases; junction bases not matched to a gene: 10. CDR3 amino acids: CASSLGQGESGNTEAFF. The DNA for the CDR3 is TGTGCCAGCAGCTTAGGGCAGGGGGAATCGGGTAACACTGAAGCTTTCTTT.

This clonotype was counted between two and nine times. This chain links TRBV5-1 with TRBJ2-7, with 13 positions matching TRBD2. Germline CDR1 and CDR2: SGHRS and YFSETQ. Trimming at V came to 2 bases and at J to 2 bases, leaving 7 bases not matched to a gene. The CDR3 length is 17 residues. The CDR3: CASSFPGTSGTPYEQYF. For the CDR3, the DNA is TGCGCCAGCAGCTTCCCTGGGACTAGCGGGACCCCCTACGAGCAGTACTTC. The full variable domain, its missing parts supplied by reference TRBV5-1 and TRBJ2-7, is KAGVTQTPRYLIKTRGQQVTLSCSPISGHRSVSWYQQTPGQGLQFLFEYFSETQRNKGNFPGRFSGRQFSNSRSEMNVSTLELGDSALYLCASSFPGTSGTPYEQYFGPGTRLTVT.

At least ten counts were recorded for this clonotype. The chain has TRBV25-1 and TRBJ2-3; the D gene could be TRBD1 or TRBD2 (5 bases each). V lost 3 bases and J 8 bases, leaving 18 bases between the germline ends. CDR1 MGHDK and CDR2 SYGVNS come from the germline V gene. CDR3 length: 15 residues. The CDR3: CASSDPGRSYATQYF. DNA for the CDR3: TGTGCCAGCAGTGACCCGGGACGGAGCTATGCTACGCAGTATTTT.

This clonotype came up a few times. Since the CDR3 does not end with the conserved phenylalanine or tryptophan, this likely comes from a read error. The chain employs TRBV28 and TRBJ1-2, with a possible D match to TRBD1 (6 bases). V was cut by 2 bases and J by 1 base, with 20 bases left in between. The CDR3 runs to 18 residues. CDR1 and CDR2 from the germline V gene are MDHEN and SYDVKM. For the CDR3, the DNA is TGTGCCAGCAGTTTAGGCAGAAAGCAGGGGAGACTTAACTATGGCTACACCTAC. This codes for CASSLGRKQGRLNYGYTY.

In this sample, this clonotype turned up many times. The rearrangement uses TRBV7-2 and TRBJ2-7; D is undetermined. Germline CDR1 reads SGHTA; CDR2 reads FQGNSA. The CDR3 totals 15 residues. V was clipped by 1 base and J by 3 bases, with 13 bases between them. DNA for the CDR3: TGTGCCAGCAGCTTAGGTGGTCTAACTAACTACGAGCAGTACTTC. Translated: CASSLGGLTNYEQYF. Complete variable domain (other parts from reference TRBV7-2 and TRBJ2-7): GAGVSQSPSNKVTEKGKDVELRCDPISGHTALYWYRQSLGQGLEFLIYFQGNSAPDKSGLPSDRFSAERTGGSVSTLTIQRTQQEDSAVYLCASSLGGLTNYEQYFGPGTRLTVT.

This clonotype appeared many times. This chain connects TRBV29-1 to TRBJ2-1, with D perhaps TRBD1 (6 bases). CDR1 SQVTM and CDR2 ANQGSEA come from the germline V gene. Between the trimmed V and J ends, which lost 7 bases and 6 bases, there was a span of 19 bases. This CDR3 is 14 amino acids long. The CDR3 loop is CSGRLTGNPNEQFF. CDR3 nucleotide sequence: TGCAGCGGCCGACTAACAGGGAACCCCAATGAGCAGTTCTTC.